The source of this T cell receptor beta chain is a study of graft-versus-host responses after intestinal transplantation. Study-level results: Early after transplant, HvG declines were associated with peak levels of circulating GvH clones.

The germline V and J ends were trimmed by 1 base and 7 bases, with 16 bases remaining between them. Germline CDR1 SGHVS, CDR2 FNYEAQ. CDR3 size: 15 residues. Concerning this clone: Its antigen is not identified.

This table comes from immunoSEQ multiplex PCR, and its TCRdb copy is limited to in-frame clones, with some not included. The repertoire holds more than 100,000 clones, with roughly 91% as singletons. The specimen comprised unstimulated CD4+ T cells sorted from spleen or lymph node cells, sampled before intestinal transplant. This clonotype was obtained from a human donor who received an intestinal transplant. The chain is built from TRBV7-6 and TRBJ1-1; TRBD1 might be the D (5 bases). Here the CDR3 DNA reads TGTGCCAGCAGCTTAGATCCCGGGTGGGGCTATGAAGCTTTCTTT. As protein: CASSLDPGWGYEAFF.